The T cell receptor beta chain described here comes from a study of Ad26.COV2.S vaccination and SARS-CoV-2 variants. Only in-frame clones appear in the TCRdb table, and some are missing; sequencing was by immunoSEQ multiplex PCR. The repertoire consists of roughly 150,000 clones, with 75% to 90% occurring once and the leading ten covering approximately 5.1%. On this clone: Antigen: not known.

V was cut by 8 bases and J by 6 bases, with 19 bases left in between. CDR1 is MNHEY, CDR2 SVGAGI, per germline. The CDR3 contains 14 residues. General study findings and limits: Researchers cautioned that TCR breadth and depth analyses may have underestimated total T cell responses. Researchers reported similar non-spike TCR breadth in vaccine and placebo recipients.

The chain uses TRBV6-5 and TRBJ1-1, with a possible D match to TRBD1 (6 bases). The clonotype originates from a human donor who had recovered from COVID-19. Sample: peripheral blood, taken after recovery from COVID-19. The CDR3 DNA follows: TGTGCCAGCGGACAGTCAGGCTCGGCTGCTGAAGCTTTCTTT. This gives the protein CASGQSGSAAEAFF.